The 2 T cell receptor beta chains below all came from one sample that was sequenced in a study of radiation and T cells in renal cell carcinoma. Generated by immunoSEQ multiplex PCR, the TCRdb table keeps only in-frame clones and is missing some. The data show around 95,000 clones, 80% to 90% seen once. Time point indicated: blood 4 weeks post-SBRT, at nephrectomy. Treatment meaning: 15 Gy SBRT to primary tumor, nephrectomy 4 weeks later. The sample consisted of blood, taken from a patient whose treatment included radiotherapy and nephrectomy. The receptors originated from a man aged 60-69 years with renal cell carcinoma.

This clone was counted a single time. The chain joins TRBV11-2 to TRBJ1-1; 7 bases map to TRBD1. Germline V gene sequence: CDR1 SGHAT, CDR2 FQNNGV. The trim removed 1 base at V and 4 bases at J, leaving 9 bases unmatched. The CDR3 sequence is 16 residues long. This CDR3 reads CASSLGAGGMGTEAFF. In nucleotides, the CDR3 is TGTGCCAGCAGCTTAGGCGCAGGGGGTATGGGCACTGAAGCTTTCTTT.

The genes are TRBV4-1 and TRBJ2-2; the D call may be TRBD1 or TRBD2 (5 bases each). The germline V gene encodes CDR1 MGHRA and CDR2 YSYEKL. With 0 bases removed from V and 2 bases from J, the gap between germline ends came to 10 bases. The CDR3 loop spans 16 amino acids. The chain's CDR3 is CASSQDPGRNTGELFF. Here the CDR3 DNA reads TGCGCCAGCAGCCAAGACCCGGGACGCAACACCGGGGAGCTGTTTTTT.